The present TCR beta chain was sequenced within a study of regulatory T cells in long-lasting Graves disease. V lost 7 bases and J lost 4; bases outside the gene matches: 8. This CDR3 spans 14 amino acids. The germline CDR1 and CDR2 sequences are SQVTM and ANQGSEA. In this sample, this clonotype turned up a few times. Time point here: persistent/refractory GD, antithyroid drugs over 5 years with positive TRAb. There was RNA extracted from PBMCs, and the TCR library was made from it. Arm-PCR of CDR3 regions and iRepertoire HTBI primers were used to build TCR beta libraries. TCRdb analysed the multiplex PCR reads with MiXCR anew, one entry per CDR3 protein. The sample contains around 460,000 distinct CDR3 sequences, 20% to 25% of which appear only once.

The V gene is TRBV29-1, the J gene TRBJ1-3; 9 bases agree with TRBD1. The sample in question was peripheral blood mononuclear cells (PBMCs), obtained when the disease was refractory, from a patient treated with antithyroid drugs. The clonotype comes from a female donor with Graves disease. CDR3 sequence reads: CSATGTGYGNTIYF. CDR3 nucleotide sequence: TGCAGCGCAACAGGGACAGGGTACGGAAACACCATATATTTT. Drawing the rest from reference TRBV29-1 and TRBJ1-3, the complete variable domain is SAVISQKPSRDICQRGTSLTIQCQVDSQVTMMFWYRQQPGQSLTLIATANQGSEATYESGFVIDKFPISRPNLTFSTLTVSNMSPEDSSIYLCSATGTGYGNTIYFGEGSWLTVV.